These 12 T cell receptor beta chains were all obtained from the same sample, sequenced in a study of blood T cell repertoires in COVID-19. Produced via immunoSEQ multiplex PCR; TCRdb's table is partial and in-frame only. The sample lists 130,000 to 150,000 clones; about four fifths were seen once. The source material was peripheral blood. These receptors all come from a human donor with acute or convalescent COVID-19. The donor label of this sample is uncertain.

The chain links TRBV7-2 to TRBJ2-5, with a weak D call TRBD2 (7 bases). Germline CDR1 reads SGHTA; CDR2 reads FQGNSA. Trimming left V 5 bases short and J 5 bases short, with 15 bases between. This CDR3 has 14 amino acids. In nucleotides, the CDR3 is TGTGCCAGCAGCCCGAGGGGGGGTGGGGAGACCCAGTACTTC. Translated: CASSPRGGGETQYF. Full variable domain (missing parts from reference TRBV7-2 and TRBJ2-5): GAGVSQSPSNKVTEKGKDVELRCDPISGHTALYWYRQSLGQGLEFLIYFQGNSAPDKSGLPSDRFSAERTGGSVSTLTIQRTQQEDSAVYLCASSPRGGGETQYFGPGTRLLVL.

The V call is TRBV19, the J call TRBJ1-1, with 8 bases lining up with TRBD1. CDR3 length: 16 amino acids. The V gene end was trimmed by 7 bases and the J gene end by 5 bases; junction bases not matched to a gene: 15. The germline gives CDR1 LNHDA, CDR2 SQIVND (reference sequence). The CDR3 spells CASILGGRGPETEAFF. In DNA, the CDR3 is TGTGCCAGTATCCTGGGTGGCAGGGGGCCGGAAACTGAAGCTTTCTTT.

The V call is TRBV10-3, the J call TRBJ1-2; D may be TRBD1 (5 bases). Germline assignment: CDR1 ENHRY and CDR2 SYGVKD. The CDR3 is made up of 13 amino acids. Trimming removed 6 bases at V and 5 bases at J, with 13 bases between. This chain's CDR3 is CAIRIGDSYGYTF. CDR3 in DNA: TGTGCCATCAGGATAGGGGATTCTTATGGCTACACCTTC.

This chain connects TRBV4-2 to TRBJ1-1, with D perhaps matching TRBD1 (6 bases). V was clipped by 4 bases and J by 6 bases, with 12 bases between them. CDR3 length: 13 amino acids. CDR1 is LGHNA and CDR2 is YNFKEQ in the germline V gene. The chain's CDR3 is CASSRAGQPEAFF. CDR3 bases: TGTGCCAGCAGCCGCGCCGGACAGCCTGAAGCTTTCTTT.

V usage is TRBV15 and J usage is TRBJ1-3; TRBD1 matches at 7 bases. CDR1 and CDR2 (germline): LNHNV, YYDKDF (reference sequence). Trimming at V came to 5 bases and at J to 7 bases, leaving 8 bases not matched to a gene. The CDR3 runs to 14 residues. The CDR3 loop reads CATSRTGPGNTIYF. Here the CDR3 DNA reads TGTGCCACCAGCCGGACAGGCCCCGGGAACACCATATATTTT.

The genes are TRBV6-6 and TRBJ2-1, with D possibly being TRBD2 (5 bases). The CDR3 is made up of 15 amino acids. V lost 7 bases and J 8 bases, leaving 21 bases between the germline ends. Per germline, CDR1 MNHNY and CDR2 SVGAGI (reference sequence). CDR3 amino acids: CASTSFPWGEDEQFF. The CDR3 nucleotides are TGTGCCAGCACCTCTTTCCCTTGGGGAGAGGATGAGCAGTTCTTC.

J is TRBJ1-2 and V is TRBV18; the D gene is possibly TRBD1 (5 bases). There are 12 residues in the CDR3. V lost 5 bases and J lost 6, with 10 bases in between. Looked up from germline, CDR1 is KGHSH and CDR2 is LQKENI. The CDR3 protein is CASSAPGNGYTF. CDR3 DNA sequence: TGTGCCAGCTCAGCCCCAGGGAATGGCTACACCTTC.

The rearrangement uses TRBV3-1 (or the pseudogene TRBV3-2) and TRBJ1-2; 11 positions match TRBD1. After removal of 1 base from V and 0 bases from J, the junction contained 4 bases not matched to a gene. Germline lookup yields CDR1 LGHDT and CDR2 YNNKEL (reference sequence). The CDR3 length is 17 residues. This CDR3 is CASSQGTGGKSNYGYTF. CDR3 DNA sequence: TGTGCCAGCAGCCAAGGGACAGGGGGCAAGTCTAACTATGGCTACACCTTC.

This clone was detected once. The chain couples TRBV6-5 to TRBJ1-2; TRBD1 might be the D (5 bases). V lost 5 bases, J lost 1 base, and 11 bases lay in between. The CDR3 runs 14 residues. CDR1 MNHEY and CDR2 SVGAGI come from the germline V gene. This CDR3 reads CASSKGKNNYGYTF. CDR3 nucleotides: TGTGCCAGCAGTAAGGGGAAGAATAACTATGGCTACACCTTC.

The J gene is TRBJ2-7, the V gene TRBV6-5; 8 bases map to TRBD1. There are 15 residues in the CDR3. V was pared by 5 bases and J by 0 bases, with 6 bases of the junction left unmatched. CDR1 MNHEY and CDR2 SVGAGI come from the germline V gene. The CDR3 region has the DNA TGTGCCAGCAGTCTAAGGACAGGGAGCTCCTACGAGCAGTACGTC. This gives the protein CASSLRTGSSYEQYV.

The table lists this clone with a count of one. This rearrangement joins TRBV2 to TRBJ1-4; D uncertain. V gave up 0 bases and J gave up 10 bases, with 6 bases separating them. Germline CDR1 and CDR2: SNHLY and FYNNEI. This CDR3 is 12 amino acids long. CDR3 sequence reads: CASSEAVRKLFF. The DNA for the CDR3 is TGTGCCAGCAGTGAAGCGGTGAGAAAACTGTTTTTT.

The J gene is TRBJ1-1, the V gene TRBV7-9; D may be TRBD1 (5 bases). Looked up from germline, CDR1 is SEHNR and CDR2 is FQNEAQ (reference sequence). V was trimmed by 10 bases and J by 0 bases, leaving 12 bases between them. The CDR3 has 13 amino acids. Here the CDR3 reads CATGQGLNTEAFF. The CDR3 region has the DNA TGTGCCACCGGGCAGGGTTTGAACACTGAAGCTTTCTTT.